A selection of T cell receptor beta chains follows, all from one sample in a study of regulatory T cells in long-lasting Graves disease. TCRdb passed the multiplex PCR reads through MiXCR, listing each CDR3 protein once. The sample holds 600,000 to 650,000 distinct CDR3 sequences, about 16% seen once. The sample was also linked to a second study, of T cells in Graves' hyperthyroidism and ophthalmopathy.

Sequencing was performed on peripheral blood mononuclear cells (PBMCs), taken at new diagnosis, from a patient treated with antithyroid drugs. Receptor source: a woman aged 30 to 39 with Graves disease. CDR3s include the opening cysteine and the closing phenylalanine or tryptophan. The D gene is left open where the match is weak. A row's size may be missing; if present it is once, few, many or a size class.

D gene	V gene	J gene	clone size	CDR3 DNA	CDR3 protein
-	TRBV2	TRBJ2-3	many	TGTGCCAGCAGCGACCCGGGCGGGGCCAGCACAGATACGCAGTATTTT	CASSDPGGASTDTQYF
TRBD1	TRBV2	TRBJ1-5	many	TGTGCCAGCAGACGACAGGGATCGTATAGCAATCAGCCCCAGCATTTT	CASRRQGSYSNQPQHF
TRBD2	TRBV7-2	TRBJ2-3	many	TGTGCCAGCAGCTTCGGGACTAGCGGGAGCAGGAGCGCAGATACGCAGTATTTT	CASSFGTSGSRSADTQYF
-	TRBV5-1	TRBJ2-5	few	TGCGCCAGCAGCTTGGAAGGGCGGGGACCTTGGGAGACCCAGTACTTC	CASSLEGRGPWETQYF
-	TRBV12-3/TRBV12-4	TRBJ2-7	many	TGTGCCAGCAGTTTAGATTGGCCCTACGAGCAGTACTTC	CASSLDWPYEQYF
-	TRBV20-1	TRBJ1-4	-	TGCAGTGCTAAGCAGGAGACAGGTCAAAGGGAAAAACTGTTTTTT	CSAKQETGQREKLFF
-	TRBV6-1	TRBJ2-3	-	TGTGCCAGCACGCGGGACAGCACAGATACGCAGTATTTT	CASTRDSTDTQYF
-	TRBV6-1	TRBJ2-3	-	TGTGCCAGCAGTGGTTCGACCGTTACGCAGTATTTT	CASSGSTVTQYF
TRBD1	TRBV5-1	TRBJ2-6	-	TGCGCCAGCAACCTCAGGGGGACAGATGTATCTGGGGCCAACGTCCTGACTTTC	CASNLRGTDVSGANVLTF
-	TRBV30	TRBJ2-2	-	TGTGCCTGGCCCCGGTTGGCCACCGGGGAGCTGTTTTTT	CAWPRLATGELFF
-	TRBV9	TRBJ1-5	few	TGTGCCAGCAGCGTAGACTCAGGGGCGAATCAGCCCCAGCATTTT	CASSVDSGANQPQHF
TRBD1	TRBV9	TRBJ1-4	many	TGTGCCAGCAGCGCCGGGACAGGGAATGAAAAACTGTTTTTT	CASSAGTGNEKLFF
-	TRBV28	TRBJ2-7	few	TGTGCCAGCAGCCAGCATAGTTTAGACGACGAGCAGTACTTC	CASSQHSLDDEQYF
TRBD1	TRBV7-3	TRBJ2-1	many	TGTGCCAGCAGCTTAGGGGGGACAGGGGCTAACAATGAGCAGTTCTTC	CASSLGGTGANNEQFF
-	TRBV29-1	TRBJ1-6	-	TGCAGCGCTACAGACAGACCTAATTCACCCCTCCACTTT	CSATDRPNSPLHF
-	TRBV7-8	TRBJ1-5	-	TGTGCCAGCAGCCCCTCCGGGACATACAATCAGCCCCAGCATTTT	CASSPSGTYNQPQHF
TRBD2	TRBV5-1	TRBJ2-1	-	TGCGCCAGCAGCTTGGGTGTCGGGGGGTCGTACAATGAGCAGTTCTTC	CASSLGVGGSYNEQFF
-	TRBV19	TRBJ1-1	many	TGTGCCAGTAGTATAGCCAAGAACACTGAAGCTTTCTTT	CASSIAKNTEAFF
-	TRBV28	TRBJ1-5	many	TGTGCCAGCAGCAAGCGGCCTAACAAGAACTATAGCAATCAGCCCCAGCATTTT	CASSKRPNKNYSNQPQHF
-	TRBV5-1	TRBJ2-7	many	TGCGCCAGCAGCCCAACCCGCGCCCCAGTGGACGAGCAGTACTTC	CASSPTRAPVDEQYF